These 2 T cell receptor beta chains came from one sample sequenced in a study of CD8 T cells in ankylosing spondylitis. TCRdb fed the 5' RACE reads into MiXCR, producing one record per CDR3 protein. The table has tens of thousands of distinct CDR3 sequences, approximately 5% seen once; the top ten hold 2% to 2.5%. The specimen was blood, either unsorted or a sorted T cell fraction (not recorded which). The receptor source for this set is a male donor with ankylosing spondylitis or in good health (not recorded which).

The chain is built from TRBV12-3 or TRBV12-4 and TRBJ2-5, with 8 bases identical to TRBD2. The ends lost 3 bases at V and 5 bases at J; junction bases unmatched: 8. This CDR3 comprises 15 residues. CDR3: CASSFGFGGAETQYF. The CDR3 DNA follows: TGTGCCAGCAGTTTTGGGTTCGGGGGGGCGGAGACCCAGTACTTC.

This clonotype was detected many times. This sequence joins TRBV30 and TRBJ2-1; D perhaps matches TRBD1 (6 bases). CDR1 is GTSNPN and CDR2 is SVGIG in the germline V gene (reference sequence). Trimming shortened V by 2 bases and J by 5 bases, and 7 bases separated the two germline ends. The CDR3 is 12 residues long. The DNA of the CDR3 is TGTGCCTGGAGTTACAGGGACAATGAGCAGTTCTTC. It codes for CAWSYRDNEQFF. The complete variable domain, with remaining parts taken from reference TRBV30 and TRBJ2-1, reads SQTIHQWPATLVQPVGSPLSLECTVEGTSNPNLYWYRQAAGRGLQLLFYSVGIGQISSEVPQNLSASRPQDRQFILSSKKLLLSDSGFYLCAWSYRDNEQFFGPGTRLTVL.